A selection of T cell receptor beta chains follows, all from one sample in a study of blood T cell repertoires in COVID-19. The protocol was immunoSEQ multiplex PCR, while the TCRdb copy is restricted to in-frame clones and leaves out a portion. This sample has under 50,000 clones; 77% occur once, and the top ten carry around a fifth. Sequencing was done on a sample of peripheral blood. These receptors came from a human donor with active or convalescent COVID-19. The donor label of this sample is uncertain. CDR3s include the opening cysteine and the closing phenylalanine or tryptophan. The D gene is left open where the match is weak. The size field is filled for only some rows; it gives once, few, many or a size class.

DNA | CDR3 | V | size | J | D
TGTGCCAGCAGCCCCTCGGTAACCGGGGAGCTGTTTTTT | CASSPSVTGELFF | TRBV7-8 | - | TRBJ2-2 | -
TGTGCCAGCAGCAGAGAGGCTGAAGCTTTCTTT | CASSREAEAFF | TRBV7-9 | - | TRBJ1-1 | -
TGTGCCACCAGTGTTGCTAGCGGGAGTAGTGAGCAGTTCTTC | CATSVASGSSEQFF | TRBV24-1 | - | TRBJ2-1 | TRBD2
TGTGCCAGCAGCCGGACTAGCGGAGGTTCCTACAATGAGCAGTTCTTC | CASSRTSGGSYNEQFF | TRBV9 | - | TRBJ2-1 | TRBD2
TGTGCCAGCAGCTCCGCCTTCCGGGACAGCTCCTACGAGCAGTACTTC | CASSSAFRDSSYEQYF | TRBV6-6 | few | TRBJ2-7 | TRBD1
TGTGCCAGCAGCTTAGGGCGGGGACAGCCTAATGAAAAACTGTTTTTT | CASSLGRGQPNEKLFF | TRBV11-2 | - | TRBJ1-4 | TRBD1
TGTGCCAGCAGCCTGCACGAGGAGCAGTACTTC | CASSLHEEQYF | TRBV5-4 | - | TRBJ2-7 | -
TGTGCCAGCTCACCAACAGGGGCTGGACTAGCGGGCTCCTACGAGCAGTACTTC | CASSPTGAGLAGSYEQYF | TRBV18 | - | TRBJ2-7 | TRBD2
TGTGCCACCAGTGAATCTCACAGGGGAAGAAGCAATCAGCCCCAGCATTTT | CATSESHRGRSNQPQHF | TRBV24-1 | - | TRBJ1-5 | TRBD1
TGTGCCACCAGCAGAGGGGCAGGGTGGGCCACTGAAGCTTTCTTT | CATSRGAGWATEAFF | TRBV15 | - | TRBJ1-1 | -
TGTGCCTGGATGTGGGCTTTGGGACAGGGGATGCGGTATGGCTACACCTTC | CAWMWALGQGMRYGYTF | TRBV30 | - | TRBJ1-2 | TRBD1
TGTGCCATCAGTGACTACACTGAAGCTTTCTTT | CAISDYTEAFF | TRBV10-3 | - | TRBJ1-1 | -
TGCGCCAGCAGCCCAGGACAGGGCATGGCGGATACGCAGTATTTT | CASSPGQGMADTQYF | TRBV5-1 | - | TRBJ2-3 | TRBD1
TGTGCCAGCAGCCAAGATTCAGGGGGCGCAATGAACACTGAAGCTTTCTTT | CASSQDSGGAMNTEAFF | TRBV4-2 | - | TRBJ1-1 | TRBD1
TGTGCCAGCAGTTTATTGGTGACAGGAAGGTACGAGCAGTACTTC | CASSLLVTGRYEQYF | TRBV28 | - | TRBJ2-7 | -